What follows are 10 T cell receptor beta chains derived from one specimen sequenced in a study of blood T cell repertoires in COVID-19. The protocol was immunoSEQ multiplex PCR, while the TCRdb copy is restricted to in-frame clones and leaves out a portion. This table holds some 310,000 clones, roughly 87% found once. The sample was peripheral blood. Receptors were obtained from a man aged 50-60 years with active or convalescent COVID-19.

The V gene is TRBV7-2, the J gene TRBJ1-1; D ambiguous. The CDR3 spans 12 residues. The ends were cut back, 6 bases at V and 4 bases at J, with 9 bases in the middle. In germline, CDR1 is SGHTA, CDR2 FQGNSA. Here the CDR3 reads CASSFSSTEAFF. CDR3 nucleotide sequence: TGTGCCAGCAGTTTTTCTAGCACTGAAGCTTTCTTT.

In DNA, the CDR3 is TGTGCCAGCAGCCGCGGACAGGGGAATAATTCACCCCTCCACTTT. The encoded protein is CASSRGQGNNSPLHF. The V gene is TRBV7-2, the J gene TRBJ1-6, with TRBD1 matching over 9 bases. V was clipped by 5 bases and J by 5 bases; unmatched bases: 4. The CDR3 runs 15 residues. The germline V gene has CDR1 SGHTA and CDR2 FQGNSA. The full variable domain, completed using reference TRBV7-2 and TRBJ1-6, is GAGVSQSPSNKVTEKGKDVELRCDPISGHTALYWYRQSLGQGLEFLIYFQGNSAPDKSGLPSDRFSAERTGGSVSTLTIQRTQQEDSAVYLCASSRGQGNNSPLHFGNGTRLTVT.

This clone appeared a single time. V and J are TRBV5-1 and TRBJ2-7; TRBD1 might be the D (5 bases). The CDR3 contains 13 residues. V lost 4 bases and J 5 bases, leaving 13 bases between the germline ends. Looked up from germline, CDR1 is SGHRS and CDR2 is YFSETQ. CDR3 nucleotides: TGCGCCAGCAGCCTACAAGCAGGGCACGAGCAGTACTTC. Protein product: CASSLQAGHEQYF.

The V gene is TRBV6-2 or TRBV6-3, the J gene TRBJ2-5; D gene ambiguous. CDR3 size: 12 residues. Germline V CDR1 and CDR2: MNHEY, SVGEGT. The ends were cut back, 1 base at V and 3 bases at J, with 3 bases in the middle. CDR3 region: CASSYLEETQYF. The DNA of the CDR3 is TGTGCCAGCAGTTACTTAGAAGAGACCCAGTACTTC.

The rearrangement joins TRBV28 to TRBJ1-4, with TRBD1 identical over 9 bases. V shed 5 bases, J shed 0 bases, and the junction held 7 bases outside the gene matches. The CDR3 consists of 17 residues. Germline V gives CDR1 MDHEN, CDR2 SYDVKM. CDR3 region: CASSGGQGPATNEKLFF. CDR3 DNA: TGTGCCAGCAGTGGGGGACAGGGACCTGCAACTAATGAAAAACTGTTTTTT. Full variable domain (rest looked up from reference TRBV28 and TRBJ1-4): DVKVTQSSRYLVKRTGEKVFLECVQDMDHENMFWYRQDPGLGLRLIYFSYDVKMKEKGDIPEGYSVSREKKERFSLILESASTNQTSMYLCASSGGQGPATNEKLFFGSGTQLSVL.

The V call is TRBV6-1, the J call TRBJ2-7; tentatively, D is TRBD2 (5 bases). The germline V gene encodes CDR1 MNHNS and CDR2 SASEGT. Trimming stripped 2 bases from V and 3 bases from J, with 11 bases between. CDR3 length equals 14 residues. The CDR3 spells CASSESGNRYEQYF. CDR3 coding DNA: TGTGCCAGCAGTGAATCGGGGAACCGCTACGAGCAGTACTTC.

V usage is TRBV9 and J usage is TRBJ2-6, with 8 bases matching TRBD1. The CDR3 covers 18 residues. The junction had 9 bases not matched to a gene; V was cut back by 4 bases and J by 0 bases. In germline, CDR1 is SGDLS, CDR2 YYNGEE. In DNA form, the CDR3 reads TGTGCCAGCAGCTCAAGCCGTACAGGGGGCTCTGGGGCCAACGTCCTGACTTTC. Amino acid sequence: CASSSSRTGGSGANVLTF.

The chain combines TRBV30 with TRBJ2-7; maybe TRBD1 (6 bases). CDR3 length: 13 amino acids. The germline gives CDR1 GTSNPN, CDR2 SVGIG (reference sequence). Trimming removed 4 bases at V and 3 bases at J, with 13 bases between. CDR3 in DNA: TGTGCCTGGAACTACGGACAGTTCTACGAGCAGTACTTC. This sequence encodes CAWNYGQFYEQYF.

This sequence joins TRBV9 and TRBJ1-1, with 9 bases identical to TRBD1. Germline CDR1 and CDR2: SGDLS and YYNGEE. The CDR3 runs 14 residues. The J segment lost 6 bases and the V segment lost 3 bases, leaving 6 bases of the junction unmatched. CDR3 loop: CASSETQGAAEAFF. CDR3 in DNA: TGTGCCAGCAGCGAAACACAGGGGGCGGCTGAAGCTTTCTTT.

This chain uses TRBV6-1 with TRBJ1-2, with D possibly TRBD1 on 6 matching bases. CDR1 and CDR2 from the germline V gene are MNHNS and SASEGT. CDR3 length: 14 amino acids. The ends were cut back, 2 bases at V and 6 bases at J, with 13 bases in the middle. The CDR3 DNA reads TGTGCCAGCAGTGAACTTACTACAGGGAATGGCTACACCTTC. Protein product: CASSELTTGNGYTF.